This TCR beta chain was captured in a study of T cell responses to AZD1222 COVID-19 vaccine. Study outcomes and limitations: Donors skewed white British and female; clonal diversity was possibly underestimated.

With regard to this clone: The antigen remains undetermined.

CDR3 length: 13 residues. Per the germline V gene, CDR1 is SGHTA and CDR2 is FQGNSA. Trimming pared 1 base from V and 1 base from J, leaving 4 bases between. Assay: immunoSEQ multiplex PCR; the TCRdb copy retains only in-frame clones and omits some. The sample contains about 35,000 clones, 75% to 90% of which appear only once. The starting material was peripheral blood, obtained on day 0 of AZD1222 vaccination. The sequence was collected from an adult in good health. The gene calls are TRBV7-2 and TRBJ1-1; D call uncertain. The CDR3 bases are TGTGCCAGCAGCTTAGAAGAGAACACTGAAGCTTTCTTT. It translates to CASSLEENTEAFF. Combining the CDR3 with reference TRBV7-2 and TRBJ1-1 gives the whole variable domain GAGVSQSPSNKVTEKGKDVELRCDPISGHTALYWYRQSLGQGLEFLIYFQGNSAPDKSGLPSDRFSAERTGGSVSTLTIQRTQQEDSAVYLCASSLEENTEAFFGQGTRLTVV.